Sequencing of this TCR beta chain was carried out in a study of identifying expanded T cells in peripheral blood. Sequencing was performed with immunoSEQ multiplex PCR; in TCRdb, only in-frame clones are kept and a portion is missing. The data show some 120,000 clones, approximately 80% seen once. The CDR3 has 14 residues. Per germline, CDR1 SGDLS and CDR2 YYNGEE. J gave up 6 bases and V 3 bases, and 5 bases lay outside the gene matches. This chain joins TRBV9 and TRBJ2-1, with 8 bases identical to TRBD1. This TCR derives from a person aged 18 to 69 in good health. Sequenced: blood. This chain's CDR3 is CASSGTGKFNEQFF. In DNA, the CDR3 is TGTGCCAGCAGCGGGACAGGGAAATTCAATGAGCAGTTCTTC.